These T cell receptor beta chains were read from a single sample in a study of blood T cell repertoires in COVID-19. The table came from immunoSEQ multiplex PCR; TCRdb's copy has only in-frame clones and leaves some out. The sample carries hundreds of thousands of clones, 86% recorded once. Sequenced input: peripheral blood. Receptor source: a woman in her 30s with active or convalescent COVID-19. Both conserved end residues are part of each CDR3. The order of the fields is clone size, V gene, D gene, J gene, CDR3 protein, CDR3 DNA. The D gene is left open where the match is weak. For some rows the clone size is stated as once, few or many, or as a class when expanded; others skip it.

>NA|TRBV5-6|NA|TRBJ2-2
CASSLLAGVFTGELFF
TGTGCCAGCAGCTTGTTGGCAGGGGTTTTTACCGGGGAGCTGTTTTTT
>NA|TRBV6-5|TRBD2|TRBJ2-7
CASGFSGGAEEQYF
TGTGCCAGCGGTTTTAGCGGGGGGGCCGAGGAGCAGTACTTC
>NA|TRBV5-1|NA|TRBJ1-1
CASSLQGETEAFF
TGCGCCAGCAGCTTACAGGGAGAAACTGAAGCTTTCTTT
>NA|TRBV5-1|TRBD1|TRBJ1-1
CASSTTTPGGTEAFF
TGCGCCAGCAGCACGACCACCCCAGGGGGCACTGAAGCTTTCTTT
>NA|TRBV5-4|TRBD2|TRBJ2-7
CASSLTAGEDLEQYF
TGTGCCAGCAGCTTGACGGCGGGAGAAGATTTAGAGCAGTACTTC
>once|TRBV4-1|NA|TRBJ2-7
CASSQSLTPEYEQYF
TGCGCCAGCAGCCAAAGTTTGACCCCGGAGTACGAGCAGTACTTC
>NA|TRBV5-4|TRBD2|TRBJ2-1
CASSQTSGYNEQFF
TGTGCCAGCAGCCAGACTAGCGGCTACAATGAGCAGTTCTTC
>NA|TRBV6-2/TRBV6-3|TRBD2|TRBJ2-1
CASSPGTSGGPPYNEQFF
TGTGCCAGCAGCCCCGGGACTAGCGGGGGTCCCCCCTACAATGAGCAGTTCTTC
>NA|TRBV19|NA|TRBJ1-2
CASAQGRGYGYTF
TGTGCCAGTGCGCAGGGGCGGGGGTATGGCTACACCTTC
>NA|TRBV18|NA|TRBJ2-3
CASLRGVAADTQYF
TGTGCCAGCCTGCGCGGGGTAGCGGCAGATACGCAGTATTTT
>NA|TRBV2|NA|TRBJ1-1
CASSDGQNTEAFF
TGTGCCAGCAGTGATGGACAGAACACTGAAGCTTTCTTT
>NA|TRBV6-5|TRBD1|TRBJ1-2
CASSRTGADYGYTF
TGTGCCAGCAGTCGGACAGGGGCGGACTATGGCTACACCTTC
>few|TRBV5-4|TRBD2|TRBJ2-7
CASSVGLAGTSYEQYF
TGTGCCAGCAGTGTGGGACTAGCGGGGACTTCCTACGAGCAGTACTTC
>NA|TRBV2|TRBD2|TRBJ2-1
CASSEAWTSGLYNEQFF
TGTGCCAGCAGTGAAGCCTGGACTAGCGGCCTTTACAATGAGCAGTTCTTC
>NA|TRBV11-2|TRBD1|TRBJ1-1
CASSLRDRGLEAFF
TGTGCCAGCAGCTTGCGGGACAGGGGGCTTGAAGCTTTCTTT
>NA|TRBV9|NA|TRBJ2-7
CASSTTGYEQYF
TGTGCCAGCAGCACCACAGGATACGAGCAGTACTTC
>NA|TRBV5-1|NA|TRBJ2-1
CASSLSGYNEQFF
TGCGCCAGCAGCTTGAGCGGGTACAATGAGCAGTTCTTC
>NA|TRBV6-2/TRBV6-3|NA|TRBJ2-1
CASSWRIPTINEQFF
TGTGCCAGCAGTTGGAGGATCCCAACGATAAATGAGCAGTTCTTC
>NA|TRBV5-1|TRBD2|TRBJ2-1
CASSLLAGGPPEQFF
TGCGCCAGCAGCTTACTAGCGGGAGGGCCCCCTGAGCAGTTCTTC
>NA|TRBV11-3|TRBD1|TRBJ2-5
CASSLAPGQGQETQYF
TGTGCCAGCAGCTTAGCCCCGGGACAGGGGCAAGAGACCCAGTACTTC
>NA|TRBV19|NA|TRBJ2-1
CASSILLAVYNEQFF
TGTGCCAGTAGTATCTTGCTGGCAGTCTACAATGAGCAGTTCTTC
>few|TRBV6-1|TRBD1|TRBJ1-1
CASSEQTGGTEAFF
TGTGCCAGCAGTGAACAAACAGGGGGAACTGAAGCTTTCTTT
>NA|TRBV7-6|TRBD1|TRBJ1-5
CASSLAGTGNQPQHF
TGTGCCAGCAGCTTAGCGGGGACAGGCAATCAGCCCCAGCATTTT
>NA|TRBV29-1|NA|TRBJ1-1
CSVGGSEAFF
TGCAGCGTTGGCGGGTCGGAGGCTTTCTTT
>NA|TRBV6-1|NA|TRBJ2-5
CASSEHKGPEETQYF
TGTGCCAGCAGTGAACACAAGGGGCCGGAGGAGACCCAGTACTTC
>NA|TRBV5-6|NA|TRBJ1-4
CASSLDGGNEKLFF
TGTGCCAGCAGCTTGGATGGGGGGAATGAAAAACTGTTTTTT
>NA|TRBV30|TRBD2|TRBJ2-7
CAWRLAGDYEQYF
TGTGCCTGGAGATTAGCGGGGGACTACGAGCAGTACTTC